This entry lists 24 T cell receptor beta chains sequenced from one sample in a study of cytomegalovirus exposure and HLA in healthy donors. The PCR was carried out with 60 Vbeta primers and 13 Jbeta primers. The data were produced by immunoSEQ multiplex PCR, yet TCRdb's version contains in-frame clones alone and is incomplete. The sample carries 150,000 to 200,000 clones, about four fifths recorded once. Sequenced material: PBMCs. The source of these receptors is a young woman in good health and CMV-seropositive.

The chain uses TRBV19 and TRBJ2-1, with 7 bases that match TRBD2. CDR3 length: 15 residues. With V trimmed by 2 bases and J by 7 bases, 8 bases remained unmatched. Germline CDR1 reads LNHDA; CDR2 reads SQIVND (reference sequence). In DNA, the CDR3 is TGTGCCAGTAGTATAAGGCGGGAGATTGGGAATGAGCAGTTCTTC. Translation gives CASSIRREIGNEQFF.

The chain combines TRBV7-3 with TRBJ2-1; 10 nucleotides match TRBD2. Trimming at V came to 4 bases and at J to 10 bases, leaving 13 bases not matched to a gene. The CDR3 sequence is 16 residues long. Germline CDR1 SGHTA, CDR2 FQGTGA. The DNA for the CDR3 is TGTGCCAGCAGCTCTCTGGGGAGCGGGGGGGCTGAGGAGCAGTTCTTC. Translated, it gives CASSSLGSGGAEEQFF.

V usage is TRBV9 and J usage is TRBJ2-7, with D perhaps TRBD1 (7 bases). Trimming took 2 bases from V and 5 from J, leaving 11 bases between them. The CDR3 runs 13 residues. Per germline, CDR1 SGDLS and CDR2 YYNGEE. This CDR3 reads CASSVEGADEQYF. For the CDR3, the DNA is TGTGCCAGCAGCGTGGAGGGGGCCGACGAGCAGTACTTC.

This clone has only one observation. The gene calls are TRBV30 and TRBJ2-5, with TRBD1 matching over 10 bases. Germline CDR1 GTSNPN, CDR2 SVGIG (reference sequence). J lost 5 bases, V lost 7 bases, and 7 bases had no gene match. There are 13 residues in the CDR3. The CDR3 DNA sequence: TGTGCCTTCCGACAGGGGGCGGGCGAGACCCAGTACTTC. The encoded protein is CAFRQGAGETQYF.

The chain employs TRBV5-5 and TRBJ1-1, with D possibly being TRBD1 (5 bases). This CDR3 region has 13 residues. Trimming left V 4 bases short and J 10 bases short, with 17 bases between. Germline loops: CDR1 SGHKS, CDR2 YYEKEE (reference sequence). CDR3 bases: TGTGCCAGCAGCCCTACAGGTTCCATGGGAGCTTTCTTT. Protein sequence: CASSPTGSMGAFF.

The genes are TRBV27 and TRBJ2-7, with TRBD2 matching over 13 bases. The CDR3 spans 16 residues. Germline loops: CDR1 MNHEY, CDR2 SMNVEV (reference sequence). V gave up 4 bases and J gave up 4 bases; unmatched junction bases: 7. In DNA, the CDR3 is TGTGCCAGCAGTTCATACGGGACTAGCGGGATATACGAGCAGTACTTC. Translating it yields CASSSYGTSGIYEQYF.

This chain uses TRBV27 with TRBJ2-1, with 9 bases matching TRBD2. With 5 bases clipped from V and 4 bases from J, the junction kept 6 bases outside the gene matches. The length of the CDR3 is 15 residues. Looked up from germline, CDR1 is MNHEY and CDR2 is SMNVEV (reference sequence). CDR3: CASSNSGSGYNEQFF. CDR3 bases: TGTGCCAGCAGTAATAGCGGGAGTGGTTACAATGAGCAGTTCTTC.

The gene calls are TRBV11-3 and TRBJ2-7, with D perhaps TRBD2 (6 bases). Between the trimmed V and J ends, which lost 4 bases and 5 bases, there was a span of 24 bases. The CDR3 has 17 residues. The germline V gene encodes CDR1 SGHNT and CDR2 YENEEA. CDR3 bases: TGTGCCAGCAGCTCCCTTCCATCGGGAGCCCCTCGCAACGAGCAGTACTTC. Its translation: CASSSLPSGAPRNEQYF.

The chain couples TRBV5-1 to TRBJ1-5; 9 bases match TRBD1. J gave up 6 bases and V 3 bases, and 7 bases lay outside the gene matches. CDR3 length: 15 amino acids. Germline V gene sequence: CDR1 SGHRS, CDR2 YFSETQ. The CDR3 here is CASSSDTGGGQPQHF. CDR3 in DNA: TGCGCCAGCAGCTCCGATACAGGGGGCGGTCAGCCCCAGCATTTT.

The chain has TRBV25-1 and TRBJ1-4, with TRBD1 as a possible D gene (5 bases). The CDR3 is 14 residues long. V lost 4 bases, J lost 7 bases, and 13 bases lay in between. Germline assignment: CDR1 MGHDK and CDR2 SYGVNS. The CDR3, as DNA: TGTGCCAGCAGTGCCGCCGGGGGTGGTGAAAAACTGTTTTTT. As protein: CASSAAGGGEKLFF.

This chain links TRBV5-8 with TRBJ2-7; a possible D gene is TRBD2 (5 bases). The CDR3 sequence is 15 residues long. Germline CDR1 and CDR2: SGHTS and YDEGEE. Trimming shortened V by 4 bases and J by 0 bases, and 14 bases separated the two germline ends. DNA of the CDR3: TGTGCCAGCAGCCTGCAACTAGGACTCTCCTACGAGCAGTACTTC. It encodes CASSLQLGLSYEQYF.

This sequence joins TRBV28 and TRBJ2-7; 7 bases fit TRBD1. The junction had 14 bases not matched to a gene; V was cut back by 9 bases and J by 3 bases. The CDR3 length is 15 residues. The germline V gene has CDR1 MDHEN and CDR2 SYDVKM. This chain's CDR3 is CASTRSPQGSYEQYF. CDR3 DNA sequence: TGTGCCAGTACCCGATCTCCACAGGGGAGCTACGAGCAGTACTTC.

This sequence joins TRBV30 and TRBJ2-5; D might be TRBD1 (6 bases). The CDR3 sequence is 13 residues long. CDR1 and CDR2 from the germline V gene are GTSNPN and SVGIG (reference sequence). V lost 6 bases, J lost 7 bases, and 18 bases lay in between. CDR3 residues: CACGQGSLGTQYF. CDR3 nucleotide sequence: TGTGCCTGCGGGCAGGGGAGCCTAGGGACCCAGTACTTC.

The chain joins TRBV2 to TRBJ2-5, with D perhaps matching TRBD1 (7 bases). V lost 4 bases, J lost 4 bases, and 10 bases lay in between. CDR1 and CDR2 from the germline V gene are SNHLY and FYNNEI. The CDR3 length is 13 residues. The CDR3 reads CASSGQGGETQYF. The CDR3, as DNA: TGTGCCAGCAGTGGCCAGGGGGGAGAGACCCAGTACTTC.

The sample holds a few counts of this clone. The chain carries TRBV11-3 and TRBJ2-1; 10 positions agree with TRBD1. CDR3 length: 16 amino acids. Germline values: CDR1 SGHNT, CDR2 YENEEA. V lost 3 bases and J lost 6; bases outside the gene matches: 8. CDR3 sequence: CASSFKRQGAFNEQFF. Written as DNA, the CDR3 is TGTGCCAGCAGCTTCAAAAGACAGGGGGCGTTCAATGAGCAGTTCTTC.

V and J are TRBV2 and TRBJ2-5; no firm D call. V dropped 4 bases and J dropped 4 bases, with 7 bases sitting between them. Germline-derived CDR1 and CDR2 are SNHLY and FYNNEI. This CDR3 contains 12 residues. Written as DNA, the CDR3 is TGTGCCAGCAGTGCTGATAGAGAGACCCAGTACTTC. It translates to CASSADRETQYF.

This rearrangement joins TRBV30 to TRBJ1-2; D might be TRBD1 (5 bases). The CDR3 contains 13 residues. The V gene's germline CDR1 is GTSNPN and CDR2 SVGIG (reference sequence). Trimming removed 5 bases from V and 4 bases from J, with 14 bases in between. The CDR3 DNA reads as TGTGCCTGGGACGAAGGACATTTCTATGGCTACACCTTC. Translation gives CAWDEGHFYGYTF.

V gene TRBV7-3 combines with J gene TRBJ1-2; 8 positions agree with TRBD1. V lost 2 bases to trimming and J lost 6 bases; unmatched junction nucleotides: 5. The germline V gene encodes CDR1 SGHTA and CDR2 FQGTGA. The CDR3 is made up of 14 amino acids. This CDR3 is CASSLDPGGDGYTF. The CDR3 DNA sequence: TGTGCCAGCAGCTTAGACCCAGGGGGCGATGGCTACACCTTC.

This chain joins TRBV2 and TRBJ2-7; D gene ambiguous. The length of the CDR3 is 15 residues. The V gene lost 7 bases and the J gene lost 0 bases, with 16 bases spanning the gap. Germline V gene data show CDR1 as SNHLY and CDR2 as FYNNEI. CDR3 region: CASTLGLGSSYEQYF. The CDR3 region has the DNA TGTGCCAGCACCCTAGGTCTCGGCAGCTCCTACGAGCAGTACTTC. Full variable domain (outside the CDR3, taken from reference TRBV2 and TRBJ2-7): EPEVTQTPSHQVTQMGQEVILRCVPISNHLYFYWYRQILGQKVEFLVSFYNNEISEKSEIFDDQFSVERPDGSNFTLKIRSTKLEDSAMYFCASTLGLGSSYEQYFGPGTRLTVT.

In DNA, the CDR3 is TGTGCCAGCAGCCCCGGGGACAGGGTTAAAGAAAAACTGTTTTTT. Amino acid sequence: CASSPGDRVKEKLFF. J is TRBJ1-4 and V is TRBV9; 9 nucleotides align to TRBD1. The germline V gene has CDR1 SGDLS and CDR2 YYNGEE. The CDR3 covers 15 residues. After removal of 4 bases from V and 8 bases from J, the junction contained 9 bases not matched to a gene.

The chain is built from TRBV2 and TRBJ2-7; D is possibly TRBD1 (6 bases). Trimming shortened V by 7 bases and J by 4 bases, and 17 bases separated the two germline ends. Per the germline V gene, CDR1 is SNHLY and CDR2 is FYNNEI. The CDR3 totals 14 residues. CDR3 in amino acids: CASNGGTGNYEQYF. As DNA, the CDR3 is TGTGCCAGCAATGGGGGTACAGGGAATTACGAGCAGTACTTC.

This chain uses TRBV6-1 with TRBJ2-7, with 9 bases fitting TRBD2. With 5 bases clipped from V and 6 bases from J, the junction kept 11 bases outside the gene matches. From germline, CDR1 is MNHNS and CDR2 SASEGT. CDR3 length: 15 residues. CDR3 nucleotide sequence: TGTGCCAGCAGTCCCGTGCCGACTAGCGGAAGCGAGCAGTACTTC. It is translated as CASSPVPTSGSEQYF.

This chain's CDR3 is CASSLSGIRQETQYF. CDR3 nucleotide sequence: TGTGCCAGCAGCCTTAGCGGGATCAGGCAAGAGACCCAGTACTTC. The chain employs TRBV28 and TRBJ2-5; 8 bases are shared with TRBD2. This CDR3 contains 15 residues. CDR1 and CDR2 (germline): MDHEN, SYDVKM. Unmatched junction bases numbered 8, after V lost 6 bases and J lost 2 bases.

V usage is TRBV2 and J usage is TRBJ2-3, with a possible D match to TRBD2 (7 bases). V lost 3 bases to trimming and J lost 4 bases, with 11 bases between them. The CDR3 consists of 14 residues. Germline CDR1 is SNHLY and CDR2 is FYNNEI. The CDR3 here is CASSEVGGPDTQYF. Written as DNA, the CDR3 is TGTGCCAGCAGTGAGGTCGGGGGGCCAGATACGCAGTATTTT.